One T cell receptor (beta chain) is described in this entry. Its antigen is not known. Additional DNA sequences in this sample encode the identical CDR3. This specimen belongs to a study of shared clonotypes between healthy human individuals. In germline, CDR1 is SGHAT, CDR2 FQNNGV. This CDR3 is built from 15 residues. V lost 0 bases and J 0 bases, leaving 9 bases between the germline ends. Naive CD8 isolation took CD45RO-negative cells positively selected for CCR7 and excluded terminally differentiated effector memory CD45RA+ cells. Per sorted-subset replicate PCR, input was 200 to 250 ng DNA, representing roughly 28,000 T cell genomes. Measured with immunoSEQ multiplex PCR; TCRdb has only the in-frame clones, and not every one. The sample records nearly 2 million clones, over 85% being singletons. Study findings and constraints: Generation of non-shared clonotypes was less probable than generation of clonotypes shared by all four donors. Clonotype sharing among donors, it was expected, would be affected by sequencing depth.

This sequence was found in a man between 18 and 29 years old in good health. V usage is TRBV11-2 and J usage is TRBJ2-7, with D possibly matching TRBD1 (5 bases). Input material: naive CD8+ T cells sorted from blood. This CDR3 reads CASSLDAGYSYEQYF. CDR3 sequence (DNA): TGTGCCAGCAGCTTAGATGCAGGGTACTCCTACGAGCAGTACTTC.